What follows describes a single TCR beta chain. What it binds is not known. Both 60 Vbeta primers and 13 Jbeta primers went into the PCR. Sequencing was performed with immunoSEQ multiplex PCR; in TCRdb, only in-frame clones are kept and a portion is missing. In the table there are approximately 170,000 clones, more than 80% of which are singletons. The data were obtained in a study of cytomegalovirus exposure and HLA in healthy donors. The study, taken as a whole, reports: As was reported, the classifier diagnosed cytomegalovirus status with high specificity and sensitivity. Rarity marked most TCR sequences, yet some public TCRs occurred in many donors.

The CDR3 sequence is 11 residues long. V shed 8 bases and J shed 8 bases, with 10 bases lying between them. Germline CDR1 and CDR2: SGHTA and FQGNSA. The specimen was PBMCs. V and J are TRBV7-2 and TRBJ2-4, with D maybe TRBD1 (6 bases). This sequence originates from a male donor in good health and CMV-seronegative. The CDR3 is CASQGGYIQYF. The CDR3 DNA reads TGTGCCAGCCAAGGGGGTTACATTCAGTACTTC. The full variable domain, its missing parts supplied by reference TRBV7-2 and TRBJ2-4, is GAGVSQSPSNKVTEKGKDVELRCDPISGHTALYWYRQSLGQGLEFLIYFQGNSAPDKSGLPSDRFSAERTGGSVSTLTIQRTQQEDSAVYLCASQGGYIQYFGAGTRLSVL.